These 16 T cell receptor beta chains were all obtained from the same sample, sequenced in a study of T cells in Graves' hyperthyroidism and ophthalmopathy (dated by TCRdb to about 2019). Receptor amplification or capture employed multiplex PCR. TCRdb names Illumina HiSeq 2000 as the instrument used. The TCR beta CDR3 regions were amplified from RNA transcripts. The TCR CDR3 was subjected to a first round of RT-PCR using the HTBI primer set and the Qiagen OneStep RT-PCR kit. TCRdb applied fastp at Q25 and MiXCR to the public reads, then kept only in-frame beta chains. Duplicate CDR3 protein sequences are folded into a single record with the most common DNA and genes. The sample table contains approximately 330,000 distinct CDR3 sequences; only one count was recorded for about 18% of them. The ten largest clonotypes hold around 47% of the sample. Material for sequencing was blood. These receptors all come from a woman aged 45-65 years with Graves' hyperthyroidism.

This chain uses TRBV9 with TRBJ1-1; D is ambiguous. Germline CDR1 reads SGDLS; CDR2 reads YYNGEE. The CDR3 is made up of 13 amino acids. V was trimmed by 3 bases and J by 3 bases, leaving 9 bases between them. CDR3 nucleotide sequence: TGTGCCAGCAGCGAGGGCCTGTACACTGAAGCTTTCTTT. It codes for CASSEGLYTEAFF.

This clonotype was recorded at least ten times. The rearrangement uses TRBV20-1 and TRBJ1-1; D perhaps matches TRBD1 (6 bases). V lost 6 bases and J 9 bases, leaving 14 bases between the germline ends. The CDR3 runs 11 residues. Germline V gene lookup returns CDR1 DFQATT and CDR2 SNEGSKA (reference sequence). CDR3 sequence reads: CSATNRDKAFF. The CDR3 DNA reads TGCAGTGCCACTAATCGGGACAAAGCTTTCTTT.

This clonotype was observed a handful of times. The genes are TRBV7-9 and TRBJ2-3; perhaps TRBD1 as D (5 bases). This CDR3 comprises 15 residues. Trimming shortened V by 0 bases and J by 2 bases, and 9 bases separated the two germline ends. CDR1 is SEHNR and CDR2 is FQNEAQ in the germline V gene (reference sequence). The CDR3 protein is CASSLAQGTTDTQYF. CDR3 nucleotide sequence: TGTGCCAGCAGCTTAGCTCAGGGAACCACAGATACGCAGTATTTT.

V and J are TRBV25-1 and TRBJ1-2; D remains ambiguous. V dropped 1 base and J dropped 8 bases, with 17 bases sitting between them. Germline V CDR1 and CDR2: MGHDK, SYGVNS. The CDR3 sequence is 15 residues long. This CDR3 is CASSEWVDRLEGYTF. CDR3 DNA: TGTGCCAGCAGTGAATGGGTAGACCGTCTTGAGGGCTACACCTTC.

CDR3 DNA: TGTGCCAGCAGTTTCAGGGCTGGGGAGCAGTACTTC. Encoded protein: CASSFRAGEQYF. V usage is TRBV27 and J usage is TRBJ2-7; D may be TRBD1 (5 bases). The CDR3 runs 12 residues. The V and J ends lost 3 bases and 7 bases respectively, with 10 bases between them. In germline, CDR1 is MNHEY, CDR2 SMNVEV (reference sequence).

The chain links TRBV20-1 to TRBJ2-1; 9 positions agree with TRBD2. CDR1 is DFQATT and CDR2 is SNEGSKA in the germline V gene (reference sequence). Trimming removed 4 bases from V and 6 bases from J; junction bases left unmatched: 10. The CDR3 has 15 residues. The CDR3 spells CSAIGGRGGSNEQFF. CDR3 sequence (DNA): TGCAGTGCTATCGGAGGGCGGGGGGGAAGCAATGAGCAGTTCTTC.

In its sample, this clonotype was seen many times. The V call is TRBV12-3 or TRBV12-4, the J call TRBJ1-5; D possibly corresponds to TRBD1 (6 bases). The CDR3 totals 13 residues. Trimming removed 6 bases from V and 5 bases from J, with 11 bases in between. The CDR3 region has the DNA TGTGCCAGCAGCAGGGACATCGATCAGCCCCAGCATTTT. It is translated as CASSRDIDQPQHF.

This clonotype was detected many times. The CDR3 DNA reads TGTGCCAGCAGCCCGTCGGGGGCTGGGATTTGGCCCCAGCATTTT. Its protein is CASSPSGAGIWPQHF. J is TRBJ1-5 and V is TRBV28; possible D gene TRBD1, 6 bases. The CDR3 loop spans 15 amino acids. V was clipped by 6 bases and J by 9 bases, with 21 bases between them. Germline V gene lookup returns CDR1 MDHEN and CDR2 SYDVKM.

The CDR3 loop reads CASSFVSGRTQYF. CDR3 bases: TGTGCCAGCAGCTTTGTTAGCGGGCGGACCCAGTACTTC. The J gene is TRBJ2-5, the V gene TRBV7-2; 7 bases fit TRBD2. The CDR3 runs 13 residues. The germline V gene has CDR1 SGHTA and CDR2 FQGNSA. V dropped 3 bases and J dropped 7; count of bases not matched to a gene: 5.

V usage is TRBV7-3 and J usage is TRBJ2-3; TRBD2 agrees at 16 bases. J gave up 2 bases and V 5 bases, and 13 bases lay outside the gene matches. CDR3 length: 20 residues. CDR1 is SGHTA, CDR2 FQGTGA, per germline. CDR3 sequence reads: CASSPTGTSGGAGSTDTQYF. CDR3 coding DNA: TGTGCCAGCAGCCCCACCGGGACTAGCGGGGGGGCCGGGTCCACAGATACGCAGTATTTT.

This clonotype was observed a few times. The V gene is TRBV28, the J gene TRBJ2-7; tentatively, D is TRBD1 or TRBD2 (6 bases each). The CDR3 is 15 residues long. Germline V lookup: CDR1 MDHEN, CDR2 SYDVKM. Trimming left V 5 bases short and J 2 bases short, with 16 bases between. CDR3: CASSPWGARTYEQYF. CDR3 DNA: TGTGCCAGCAGTCCCTGGGGGGCTAGAACCTACGAGCAGTACTTC.

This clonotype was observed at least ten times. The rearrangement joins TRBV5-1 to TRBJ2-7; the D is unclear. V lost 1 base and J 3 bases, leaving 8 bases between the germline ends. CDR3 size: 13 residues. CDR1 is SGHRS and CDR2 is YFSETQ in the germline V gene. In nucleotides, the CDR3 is TGCGCCAGCAGCTTGACGACGGGCTACGAGCAGTACGTC. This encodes CASSLTTGYEQYV.

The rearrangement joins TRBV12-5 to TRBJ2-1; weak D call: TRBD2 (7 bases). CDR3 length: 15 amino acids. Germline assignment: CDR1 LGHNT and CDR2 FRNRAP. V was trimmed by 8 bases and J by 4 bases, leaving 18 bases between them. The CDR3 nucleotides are TGTGCTAGTCGTCTGCAGGGAGGGGGATACAATGAGCAGTTCTTC. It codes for CASRLQGGGYNEQFF.

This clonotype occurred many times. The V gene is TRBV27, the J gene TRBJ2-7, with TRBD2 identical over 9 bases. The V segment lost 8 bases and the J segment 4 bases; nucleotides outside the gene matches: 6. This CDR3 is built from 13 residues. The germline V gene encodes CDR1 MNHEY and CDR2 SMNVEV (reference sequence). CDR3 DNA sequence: TGTGCCAGCCGGTCGCTAGCGGGGTACGAGCAGTACTTC. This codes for CASRSLAGYEQYF.

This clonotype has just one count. The CDR3 region has the DNA TGTGCCAGCAGCGTAGCAGGGGATTCGGGGGCCAACGTCCTGACTTTC. It encodes CASSVAGDSGANVLTF. The rearrangement uses TRBV9 and TRBJ2-6, with D perhaps TRBD1 (6 bases). CDR3 size: 16 residues. Germline V gives CDR1 SGDLS, CDR2 YYNGEE. Trimming took 0 bases from V and 4 from J, leaving 11 bases between them.

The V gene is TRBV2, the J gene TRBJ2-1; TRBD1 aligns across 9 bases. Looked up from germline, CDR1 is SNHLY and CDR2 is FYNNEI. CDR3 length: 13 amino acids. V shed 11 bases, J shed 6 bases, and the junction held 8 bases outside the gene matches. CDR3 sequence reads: CAGTRDRVNEQFF. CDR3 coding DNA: TGTGCCGGAACCCGGGACAGGGTCAATGAGCAGTTCTTC. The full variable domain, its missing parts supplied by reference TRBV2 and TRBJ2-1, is EPEVTQTPSHQVTQMGQEVILRCVPISNHLYFYWYRQILGQKVEFLVSFYNNEISEKSEIFDDQFSVERPDGSNFTLKIRSTKLEDSAMYFCAGTRDRVNEQFFGPGTRLTVL.